The rows below give T cell receptor beta chains drawn from one sample of a study of cytomegalovirus exposure and HLA in healthy donors. The assay was immunoSEQ multiplex PCR, and TCRdb's table has in-frame clones only and misses some. The sample contains more than 150,000 clones, roughly three quarters of which appear only once. Source material: PBMCs. The receptors were gathered from a young woman in good health and CMV-seropositive. The conserved cysteine and the conserved F or W are not part of the CDR3 here. Each record gives: clone size, V gene, J gene, CDR3 protein. Expanded clones get a size class; other rows say once, few or many, or leave the size out.

.	TRBV18	TRBJ2-7	ASSPAGNPGGEQY
.	TRBV10-3	TRBJ2-3	AISDAGLAGSSTDTQY
few	TRBV5-6	TRBJ2-7	ASSLYLDISYEQY
few	TRBV7-2	TRBJ2-7	ASSLVGARDYEQY
.	TRBV15	TRBJ1-4	ATSRVVGSEKLF
.	TRBV7-3	TRBJ2-2	ASSLAGAVTGELF
.	TRBV6-1	TRBJ2-4	ASSALDRGVNIQY
.	TRBV28	TRBJ2-1	ASSLVGRGYNEQF
.	TRBV7-2	TRBJ1-2	ASSRDSNYGYT
.	TRBV27	TRBJ2-7	ASQRERGTYEQY
.	TRBV4-1	TRBJ1-5	ASSQFPGTGVGSNQPQH
.	TRBV11-2	TRBJ1-4	ASSPSRVGEKLF
.	TRBV2	TRBJ2-3	ASSVQGDTQY
.	TRBV5-1	TRBJ1-2	ASSRGQDEGYT
once	TRBV5-6	TRBJ1-1	ASSSLGVGQNTEAF
.	TRBV4-2	TRBJ1-2	ASSQVTAGRYGYT
few	TRBV6-5	TRBJ2-5	ASSYPTRPQGETQY
few	TRBV4-1	TRBJ2-1	ASSQSGLVYNEQF
.	TRBV28	TRBJ2-7	ASSQLARSSYEQY
once	TRBV7-9	TRBJ1-2	ASRIQGADGYT
.	TRBV10-3	TRBJ2-1	AISAEGANEQF
.	TRBV14	TRBJ1-2	ASSQDPTGGLYGYT
once	TRBV19	TRBJ2-1	ASSIWSGGRGGPGEQF
.	TRBV4-3	TRBJ2-7	ASSQDVTAGRAYEQY
.	TRBV13	TRBJ2-1	ASSSHRMGYHNEQF
.	TRBV7-6	TRBJ1-4	ASSPGQGGPYEKLF
.	TRBV19	TRBJ1-5	ALGGTANSNQPQH
few	TRBV2	TRBJ1-2	ASSEWGADGYT
.	TRBV6-6	TRBJ2-2	ASRYVRGGTGELF
.	TRBV27	TRBJ2-2	ASSFVTGELF
.	TRBV7-3	TRBJ2-7	ASSLSGESSYEQY
few	TRBV7-7	TRBJ2-3	ASSLIGGSDTQY
.	TRBV19	TRBJ2-3	ASSPGLATDTQY
.	TRBV6-6	TRBJ2-5	ASSYSTTLETQY
few	TRBV11-2	TRBJ1-2	ASSLDQGRVT
.	TRBV6-4	TRBJ1-1	ASSDPTGARLIMNTEAF
.	TRBV2	TRBJ1-4	ASSTGRINEKLF
.	TRBV18	TRBJ1-2	ASSPGQGYT
.	TRBV27	TRBJ1-1	ASSLFHGDTEAF
.	TRBV28	TRBJ1-5	AIETFPNQPQH
.	TRBV15	TRBJ2-5	ATSRGGGLETQY
.	TRBV18	TRBJ1-1	ASSPGTGRTEAF
.	TRBV10-3	TRBJ1-2	AITHWDRSVEGYT
few	TRBV7-9	TRBJ2-7	SSSWGQGAYEQY
.	TRBV7-3	TRBJ2-1	ASSLDRGNEQF
once	TRBV7-2	TRBJ2-1	ASSSIGAYNEQF
.	TRBV5-8	TRBJ1-1	ASSLSPWEKTEAF
.	TRBV5-1	TRBJ1-1	ASSLNDRDAF
.	TRBV6-6	TRBJ1-2	ASSLMPGEGSYGYT
.	TRBV11-2	TRBJ1-1	ASSPNRGNSAEAF